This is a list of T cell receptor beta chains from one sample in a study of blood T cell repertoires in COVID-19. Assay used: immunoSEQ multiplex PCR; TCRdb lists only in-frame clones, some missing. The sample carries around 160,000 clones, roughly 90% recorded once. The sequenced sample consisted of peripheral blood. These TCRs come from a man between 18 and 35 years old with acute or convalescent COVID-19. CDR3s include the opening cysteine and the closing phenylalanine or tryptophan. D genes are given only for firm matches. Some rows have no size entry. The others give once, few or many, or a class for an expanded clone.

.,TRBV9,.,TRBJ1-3,CASSATGGGAGNTIYF,TGTGCCAGCAGCGCCACCGGGGGGGGTGCTGGAAACACCATATATTTT
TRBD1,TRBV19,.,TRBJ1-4,CASRVGQGINNEKLFF,TGTGCCAGCAGGGTAGGACAGGGCATAAATAATGAAAAACTGTTTTTT
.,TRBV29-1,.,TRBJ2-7,CSVRRDYEQYF,TGCAGCGTCCGACGGGATTACGAGCAGTACTTC
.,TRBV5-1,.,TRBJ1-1,CASSLDPGKSTEAFF,TGCGCCAGCAGCTTGGACCCGGGGAAGAGCACTGAAGCTTTCTTT
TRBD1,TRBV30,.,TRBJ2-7,CAFRIRAGGFGGEQYF,TGTGCCTTTCGGATCAGGGCAGGGGGCTTTGGAGGCGAGCAGTACTTC
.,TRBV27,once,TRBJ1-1,CASSFEAGNTEAFF,TGTGCCAGCAGTTTTGAGGCGGGGAACACTGAAGCTTTCTTT
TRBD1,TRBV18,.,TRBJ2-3,CASQGAADTQYF,TGTGCCAGCCAGGGGGCTGCAGATACGCAGTATTTT
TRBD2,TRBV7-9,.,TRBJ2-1,CASSFIAGGMGNEQFF,TGTGCCAGCAGCTTCATAGCGGGAGGGATGGGCAATGAGCAGTTCTTC
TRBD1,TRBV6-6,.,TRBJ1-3,CASRDRASGNTIYF,TGTGCCAGCAGGGACAGGGCCTCTGGAAACACCATATATTTT
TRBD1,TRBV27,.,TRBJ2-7,CASSPGQDYEQYF,TGTGCCAGCAGTCCCGGACAGGACTACGAGCAGTACTTC
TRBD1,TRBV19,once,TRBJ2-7,CASGTASYEQYF,TGTGCCAGTGGGACAGCGTCCTACGAGCAGTACTTC
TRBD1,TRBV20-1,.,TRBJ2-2,CSASPGQGPGELFF,TGCAGTGCTAGTCCGGGACAGGGGCCCGGGGAGCTGTTTTTT
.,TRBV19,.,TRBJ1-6,CASTLGESPLHF,TGTGCCAGTACACTTGGAGAATCACCCCTCCACTTT
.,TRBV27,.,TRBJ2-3,CASSSLLDTQYF,TGTGCCAGCAGTTCCCTATTAGATACGCAGTATTTT
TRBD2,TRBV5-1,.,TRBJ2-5,CASSLGTSGLPGETQYF,TGCGCCAGCAGCTTGGGGACTAGCGGGCTACCGGGAGAGACCCAGTACTTC
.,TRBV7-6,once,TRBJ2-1,CASSLDGSSYNEQFF,TGTGCCAGCAGCTTAGACGGGAGCTCCTACAATGAGCAGTTCTTC
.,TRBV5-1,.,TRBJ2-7,CASSFPTTGNYEQYF,TGCGCCAGCAGCTTCCCAACCACAGGCAACTACGAGCAGTACTTC
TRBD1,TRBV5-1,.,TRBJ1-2,CASSLDGQGNYGYTF,TGCGCCAGCAGCTTGGACGGACAGGGTAACTATGGCTACACCTTC
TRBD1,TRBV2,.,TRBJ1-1,CASSATGTGVSMNTEAFF,TGTGCCAGCAGTGCTACCGGGACAGGGGTTAGCATGAACACTGAAGCTTTCTTT
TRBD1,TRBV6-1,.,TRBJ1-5,CASREDDRGGQPQHF,TGTGCCAGCAGGGAAGACGACAGGGGCGGTCAGCCCCAGCATTTT
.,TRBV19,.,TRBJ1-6,CASISSRGTYNSPLHF,TGTGCCAGTATCAGTTCCAGGGGAACTTATAATTCACCCCTCCACTTT
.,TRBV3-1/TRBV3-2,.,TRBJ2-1,CASSRRLDYNEQFF,TGTGCCAGCAGCCGCAGACTGGACTACAATGAGCAGTTCTTC
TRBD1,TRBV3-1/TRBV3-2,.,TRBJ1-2,CASSLRTGGSGYTF,TGTGCCAGCAGCCTCCGGACAGGGGGTTCTGGCTACACCTTC
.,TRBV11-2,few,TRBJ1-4,CASSRETAGAEKLFF,TGTGCCAGCAGCAGAGAGACAGCAGGGGCTGAAAAACTGTTTTTT
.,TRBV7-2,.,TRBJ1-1,CASSFKGDTEAFF,TGTGCCAGCAGCTTTAAGGGGGACACTGAAGCTTTCTTT
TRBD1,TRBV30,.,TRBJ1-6,CAWRRDRRGSPLHF,TGTGCCTGGAGGAGGGACAGGAGGGGATCACCCCTCCACTTT
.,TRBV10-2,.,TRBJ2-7,CASSESFPQAPYEQYF,TGCGCCAGCAGTGAGTCGTTCCCGCAGGCGCCCTACGAGCAGTACTTC
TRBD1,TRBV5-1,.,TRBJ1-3,CASSPRGPGNTIYF,TGCGCCAGCAGCCCGAGGGGGCCTGGAAACACCATATATTTT
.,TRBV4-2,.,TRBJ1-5,CASSQDGTPELKSAQHF,TGTGCCAGCAGCCAAGATGGGACACCCGAGTTGAAATCAGCCCAGCATTTT
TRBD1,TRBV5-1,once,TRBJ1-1,CASTSNLGQGLWEAFF,TGCGCCAGCACCTCGAATCTGGGACAGGGGCTCTGGGAAGCTTTCTTT